This T cell receptor (beta chain) is from a study of blood T cell repertoires in COVID-19. About the research overall: Donors in the United States, Italy and Spain gave samples during acute or convalescent COVID-19. Nucleic acid was either cDNA or gDNA, and it came from T cells, B-cell-depleted T cells, or PBMCs.

Germline V gene sequence: CDR1 SGHTA, CDR2 FQGNSA. V was clipped by 6 bases and J by 5 bases, with 12 bases between them. There are 13 residues in the CDR3. Study processing details: Amplified reference gene primers provided the basis for estimating nucleated cell counts. Libraries were prepared by immunoSEQ multiplex PCR; TCRdb keeps only in-frame clonotypes and omits some of them. That table is the source of V, J and clone size, and D and trimming were worked out from the DNA. The repertoire has over 95,000 clones, less than 85% of them found once; the top ten carry 10% to 15%. This chain connects TRBV7-2 to TRBJ2-3; the D gene is possibly TRBD2 (5 bases). The TCR originated in a human donor in a cohort sampled during active COVID-19. The sample consisted of peripheral blood. CDR3 in amino acids: CASRGSVLDTQYF. In nucleotides, the CDR3 is TGTGCCAGCAGGGGGAGTGTCTTAGATACGCAGTATTTT.